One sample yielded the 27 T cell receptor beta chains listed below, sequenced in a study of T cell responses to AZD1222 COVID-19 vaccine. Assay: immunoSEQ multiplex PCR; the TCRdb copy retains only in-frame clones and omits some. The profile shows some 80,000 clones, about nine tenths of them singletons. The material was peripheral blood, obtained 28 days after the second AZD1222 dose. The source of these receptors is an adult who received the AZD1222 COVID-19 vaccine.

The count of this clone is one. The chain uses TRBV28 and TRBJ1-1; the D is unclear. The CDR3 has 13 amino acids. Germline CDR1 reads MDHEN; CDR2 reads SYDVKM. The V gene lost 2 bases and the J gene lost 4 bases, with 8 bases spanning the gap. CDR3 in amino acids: CASSLRSATEAFF. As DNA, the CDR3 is TGTGCCAGCAGTTTAAGATCAGCCACTGAAGCTTTCTTT.

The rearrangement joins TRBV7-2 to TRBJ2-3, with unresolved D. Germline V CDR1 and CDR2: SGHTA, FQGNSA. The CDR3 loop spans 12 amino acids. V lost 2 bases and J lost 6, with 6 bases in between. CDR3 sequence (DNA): TGTGCCAGCAGCTTATCAGCGGATACGCAGTATTTT. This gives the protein CASSLSADTQYF.

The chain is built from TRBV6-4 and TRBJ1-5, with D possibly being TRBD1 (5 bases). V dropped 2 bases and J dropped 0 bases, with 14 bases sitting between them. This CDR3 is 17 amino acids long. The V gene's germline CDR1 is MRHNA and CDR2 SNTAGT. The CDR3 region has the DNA TGTGCCAGCAGTGACCGAGGCGGGGGAAATAGCAATCAGCCCCAGCATTTT. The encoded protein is CASSDRGGGNSNQPQHF.

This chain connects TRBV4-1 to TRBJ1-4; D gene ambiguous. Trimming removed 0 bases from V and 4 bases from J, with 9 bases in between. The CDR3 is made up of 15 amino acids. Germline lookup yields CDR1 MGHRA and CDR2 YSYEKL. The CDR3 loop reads CASSQERGGNEKLFF. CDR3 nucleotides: TGCGCCAGCAGCCAAGAACGGGGAGGTAATGAAAAACTGTTTTTT.

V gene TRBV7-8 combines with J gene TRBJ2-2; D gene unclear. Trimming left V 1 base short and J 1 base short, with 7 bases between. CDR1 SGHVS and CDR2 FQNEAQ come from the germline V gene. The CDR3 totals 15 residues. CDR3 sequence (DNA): TGTGCCAGCAGCTTAGTATATAAGAACACCGGGGAGCTGTTTTTT. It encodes CASSLVYKNTGELFF.

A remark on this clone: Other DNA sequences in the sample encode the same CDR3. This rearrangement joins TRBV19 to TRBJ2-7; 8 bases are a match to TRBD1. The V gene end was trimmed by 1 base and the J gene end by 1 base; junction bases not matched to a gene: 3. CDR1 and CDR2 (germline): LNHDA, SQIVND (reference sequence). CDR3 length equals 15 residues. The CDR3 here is CASSIGTGRSYEQYF. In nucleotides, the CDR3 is TGTGCCAGTAGTATAGGGACAGGGCGGTCCTACGAGCAGTACTTC. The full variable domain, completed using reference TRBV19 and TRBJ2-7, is DGGITQSPKYLFRKEGQNVTLSCEQNLNHDAMYWYRQDPGQGLRLIYYSQIVNDFQKGDIAEGYSVSREKKESFPLTVTSAQKNPTAFYLCASSIGTGRSYEQYFGPGTRLTVT.

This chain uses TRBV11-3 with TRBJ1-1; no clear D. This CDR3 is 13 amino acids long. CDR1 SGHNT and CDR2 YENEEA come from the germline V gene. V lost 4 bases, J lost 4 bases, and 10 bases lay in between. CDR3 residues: CASSSESFTEAFF. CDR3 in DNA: TGTGCCAGCAGCTCGGAGTCATTCACTGAAGCTTTCTTT.

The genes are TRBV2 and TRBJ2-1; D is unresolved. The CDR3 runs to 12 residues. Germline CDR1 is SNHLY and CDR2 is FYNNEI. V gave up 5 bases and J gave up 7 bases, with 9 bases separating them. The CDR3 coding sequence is TGTGCCAGCAGTTCTGGGTGGAATGAGCAGTTCTTC. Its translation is CASSSGWNEQFF.

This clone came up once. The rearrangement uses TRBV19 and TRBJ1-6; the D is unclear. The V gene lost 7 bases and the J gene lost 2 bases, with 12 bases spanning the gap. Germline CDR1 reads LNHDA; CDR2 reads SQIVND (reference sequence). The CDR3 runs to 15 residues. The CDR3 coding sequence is TGTGCCAGTACTCCAGAGGTAACCTATAATTCACCCCTCCACTTT. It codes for CASTPEVTYNSPLHF.

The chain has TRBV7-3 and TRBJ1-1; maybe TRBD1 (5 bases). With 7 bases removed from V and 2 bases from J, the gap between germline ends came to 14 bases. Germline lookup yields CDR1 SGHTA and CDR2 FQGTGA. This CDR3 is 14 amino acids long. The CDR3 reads CASILGAGNTEAFF. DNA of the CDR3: TGTGCCAGCATCCTTGGGGCGGGAAACACTGAAGCTTTCTTT. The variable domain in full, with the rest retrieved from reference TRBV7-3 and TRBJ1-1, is GAGVSQTPSNKVTEKGKYVELRCDPISGHTALYWYRQSLGQGPEFLIYFQGTGAADDSGLPNDRFFAVRPEGSVSTLKIQRTERGDSAVYLCASILGAGNTEAFFGQGTRLTVV.

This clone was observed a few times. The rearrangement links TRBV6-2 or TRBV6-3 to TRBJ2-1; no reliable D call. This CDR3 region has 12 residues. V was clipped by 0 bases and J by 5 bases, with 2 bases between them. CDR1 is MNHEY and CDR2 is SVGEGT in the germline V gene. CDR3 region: CASSYSNNEQFF. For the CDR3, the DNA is TGTGCCAGCAGTTACTCGAACAATGAGCAGTTCTTC.

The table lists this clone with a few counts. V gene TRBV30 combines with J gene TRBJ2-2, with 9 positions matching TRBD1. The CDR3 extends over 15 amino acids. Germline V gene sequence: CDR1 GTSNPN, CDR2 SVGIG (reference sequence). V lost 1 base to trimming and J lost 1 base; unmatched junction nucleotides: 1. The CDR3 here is CAWSGDRENTGELFF. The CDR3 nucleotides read TGTGCCTGGAGTGGGGACAGGGAGAACACCGGGGAGCTGTTTTTT.

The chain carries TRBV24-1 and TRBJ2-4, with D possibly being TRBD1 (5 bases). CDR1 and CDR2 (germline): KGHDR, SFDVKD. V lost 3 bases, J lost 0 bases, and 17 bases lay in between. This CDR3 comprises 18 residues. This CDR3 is CATSDGRDVDGAKNIQYF. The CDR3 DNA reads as TGTGCCACCAGTGATGGCAGGGATGTTGATGGAGCCAAAAACATTCAGTACTTC.

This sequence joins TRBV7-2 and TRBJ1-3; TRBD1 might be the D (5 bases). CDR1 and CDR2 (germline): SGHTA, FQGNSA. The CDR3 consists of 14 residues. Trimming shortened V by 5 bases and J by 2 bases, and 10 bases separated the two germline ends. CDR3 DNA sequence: TGTGCCAGCAGCCGTGGGGGGACTGGAAACACCATATATTTT. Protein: CASSRGGTGNTIYF.

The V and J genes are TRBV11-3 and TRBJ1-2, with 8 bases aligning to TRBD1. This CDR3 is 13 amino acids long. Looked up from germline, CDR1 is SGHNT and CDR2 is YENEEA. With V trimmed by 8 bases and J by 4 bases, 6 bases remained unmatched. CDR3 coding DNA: TGTGCCAGCGGACAGGGACAGATCTATGGCTACACCTTC. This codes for CASGQGQIYGYTF. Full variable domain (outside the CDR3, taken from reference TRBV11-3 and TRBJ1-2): EAGVVQSPRYKIIEKKQPVAFWCNPISGHNTLYWYLQNLGQGPELLIRYENEEAVDDSQLPKDRFSAERLKGVDSTLKIQPAELGDSAVYLCASGQGQIYGYTFGSGTRLTVV.

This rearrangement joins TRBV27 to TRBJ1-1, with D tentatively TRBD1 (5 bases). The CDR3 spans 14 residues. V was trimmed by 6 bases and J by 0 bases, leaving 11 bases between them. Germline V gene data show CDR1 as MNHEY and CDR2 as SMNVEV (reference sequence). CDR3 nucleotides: TGTGCCAGCAGGATCAGGGCCATGAACACTGAAGCTTTCTTT. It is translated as CASRIRAMNTEAFF.

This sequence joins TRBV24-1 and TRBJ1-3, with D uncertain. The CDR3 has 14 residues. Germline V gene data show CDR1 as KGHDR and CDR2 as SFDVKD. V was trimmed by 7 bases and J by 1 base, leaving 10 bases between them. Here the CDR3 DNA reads TGTGCCACCAGGGCGTCTGGATCTGGAAACACCATATATTTT. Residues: CATRASGSGNTIYF.

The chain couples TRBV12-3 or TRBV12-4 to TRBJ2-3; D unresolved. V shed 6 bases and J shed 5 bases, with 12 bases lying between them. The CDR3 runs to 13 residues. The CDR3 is CASSRELGDTQYF. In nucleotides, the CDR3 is TGTGCCAGCAGCCGCGAACTTGGAGATACGCAGTATTTT.

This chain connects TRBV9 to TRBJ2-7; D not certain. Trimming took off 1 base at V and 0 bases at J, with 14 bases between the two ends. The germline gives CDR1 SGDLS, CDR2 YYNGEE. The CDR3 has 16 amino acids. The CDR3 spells CASSVSPAPSSYEQYF. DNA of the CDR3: TGTGCCAGCAGCGTAAGCCCGGCACCAAGCTCCTACGAGCAGTACTTC.

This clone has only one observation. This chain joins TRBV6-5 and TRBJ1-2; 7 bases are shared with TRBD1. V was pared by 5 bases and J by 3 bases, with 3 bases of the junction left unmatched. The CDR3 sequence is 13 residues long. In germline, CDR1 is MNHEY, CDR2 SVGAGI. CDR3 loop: CASSTRGDYGYTF. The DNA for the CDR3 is TGTGCCAGCAGTACCAGGGGGGACTATGGCTACACCTTC.

For the CDR3, the DNA is TGCGCCAGCAGCCAATCGCTTGTGGGCACCGGGGAGCTGTTTTTT. This translates into CASSQSLVGTGELFF. The V and J genes are TRBV4-1 and TRBJ2-2, with D hard to call. V gave up 2 bases and J gave up 4 bases, with 11 bases separating them. Per germline, CDR1 MGHRA and CDR2 YSYEKL. The CDR3 is 15 amino acids.

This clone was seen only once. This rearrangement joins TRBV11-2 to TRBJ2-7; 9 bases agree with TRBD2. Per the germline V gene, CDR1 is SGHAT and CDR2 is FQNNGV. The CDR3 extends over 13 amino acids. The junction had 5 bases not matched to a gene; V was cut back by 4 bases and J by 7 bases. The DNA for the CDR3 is TGTGCCAGCAGCTCGTCTAGCGGGGTGGAGCAGTACTTC. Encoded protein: CASSSSSGVEQYF.

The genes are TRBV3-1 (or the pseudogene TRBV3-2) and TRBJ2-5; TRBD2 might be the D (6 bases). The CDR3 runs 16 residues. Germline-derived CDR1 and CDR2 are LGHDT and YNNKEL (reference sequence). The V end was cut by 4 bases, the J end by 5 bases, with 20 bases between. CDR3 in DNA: TGTGCCAGCAGCCCTACACTAGCTTCCCCGGGGGAGACCCAGTACTTC. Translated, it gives CASSPTLASPGETQYF.

CDR3 coding DNA: TGTGCCAGCAGCCGTGACAGCGCAACTAATGAAAAACTGTTTTTT. This encodes CASSRDSATNEKLFF. The chain employs TRBV6-1 and TRBJ1-4, with D tentatively TRBD1 (5 bases). Germline V gene data show CDR1 as MNHNS and CDR2 as SASEGT. The CDR3 contains 15 residues. V was trimmed by 6 bases and J by 0 bases, leaving 11 bases between them.

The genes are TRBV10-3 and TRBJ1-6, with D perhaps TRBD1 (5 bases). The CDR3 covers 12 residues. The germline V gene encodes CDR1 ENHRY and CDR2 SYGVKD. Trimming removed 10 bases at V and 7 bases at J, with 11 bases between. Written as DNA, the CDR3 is TGTGCCACGTGGGACGGCAATTCACCCCTCCACTTT. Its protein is CATWDGNSPLHF.

CDR3 in amino acids: CASSPQGTDEAFF. CDR3 coding DNA: TGTGCCAGCAGCCCACAGGGGACAGATGAAGCTTTCTTT. This chain links TRBV7-9 with TRBJ1-1; TRBD1 matches at 7 bases. The germline V gene encodes CDR1 SEHNR and CDR2 FQNEAQ (reference sequence). With V trimmed by 5 bases and J by 7 bases, 7 bases remained unmatched. The CDR3 is made up of 13 amino acids.

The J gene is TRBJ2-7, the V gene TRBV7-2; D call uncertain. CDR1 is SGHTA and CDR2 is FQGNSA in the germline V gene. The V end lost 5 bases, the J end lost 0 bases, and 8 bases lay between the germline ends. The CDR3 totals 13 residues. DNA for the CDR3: TGTGCCAGCAGCGCCCCGCCCTCCTACGAGCAGTACTTC. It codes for CASSAPPSYEQYF. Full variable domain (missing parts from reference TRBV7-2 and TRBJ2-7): GAGVSQSPSNKVTEKGKDVELRCDPISGHTALYWYRQSLGQGLEFLIYFQGNSAPDKSGLPSDRFSAERTGGSVSTLTIQRTQQEDSAVYLCASSAPPSYEQYFGPGTRLTVT.